This entry is about one TCR beta chain. In this sample, this clonotype turned up many times. This receptor's antigen is unknown. Qualities for individual bases were not recorded, and no much larger clone is one base off. The source of the sample is a study of spatial heterogeneity in lung cancer (dated by TCRdb to the late 2010s). Regarding the complete study: Samples were obtained from approximately 76 patients with early-stage, untreated non-small cell lung cancer from the lung TRACERx cohort. Follow-up PBMC samples were sequenced whenever available, with a median time to follow-up of 2 to 3 years after resection. Beta-chain transcripts were consistently detected in greater numbers than alpha-chain transcripts, which likely reflected higher beta-chain transcript abundance. In the raw uncorrected reads, each unique combination of TCR and UMI appeared more than ten times on average. The study quantitatively compared TCR alpha and beta repertoires across multiple tumor regions, matched nontumor lung and blood in non-small cell lung cancer. The study linked features of the TCR repertoire to counts of nonsynonymous mutations, which were determined by whole-exome sequencing of tumor tissue. At surgery, 220 tumor regions, roughly 63 matched nontumor lung samples and more than 50 PBMC samples were TCR-sequenced for both alpha and beta chains. Points the paper makes about the study in general: Only 13 to 15 patients were included in comparisons of baseline and follow-up blood repertoires. Ubiquitous expanded tumor TCRs showed up in blood more often at tumor resection than at routine follow-up. Additional single-cell paired TCR alpha and beta sequencing was considered necessary to confirm, at a functional level, the hypothesis that regional TCRs recognize regional mutations.

The germline V gene (reference sequence) gives CDR1 as DFQATT and CDR2 as SNEGSKA. The germline ends are 5 bases apart after V is trimmed by 6 bases and J by 5 bases. From its cysteine to its phenylalanine, the CDR3 spans 11 amino acids. Just the 33-base CDR3 DNA is kept, in frame starting at base 1. To prepare the library, 5' RACE was applied. The instrument given in TCRdb is NextSeq 500. To allow correction of PCR and sequencing errors, the TCR library protocol tagged every TCR cDNA molecule with a unique molecular identifier. The study's processing was this. TCR identification, UMI-based error correction and CDR3 extraction were all carried out with Decombinator tools. TCRs above a frequency of 2 per 1,000, corresponding to the top 1% of the tumor frequency distribution, were defined as expanded. Rényi diversity was computed with the R vegan package after subsampling each repertoire 100 times to 5,000 TCRs. To build CDR3 similarity networks, amino acid triplet string-kernel similarity was used, and CDR3s were connected when their pairwise similarity was above 0.82. Clones were called with MiXCR by TCRdb after fastp trimmed the public reads at Q25, and only in-frame beta chains were retained. Rows with a matching CDR3 protein are joined into one entry that keeps the most common DNA and genes. It is TCRdb's table, rather than the study itself, that gives the V and J calls and clone size. The sample table holds 35,000 to 45,000 distinct CDR3 sequences, of which approximately 8% were seen once. The top ten hold over 8% of the sample.

The time point label of this sample denotes: blood at routine non-recurrence follow-up after resection. For TCR sequencing, whole RNA was extracted from tumor and nontumor lung tissue, or from cryopreserved PBMC samples, and no cell sorting was done. Patients were selected for TCR sequencing only if sufficient RNA was available from at least two tumor regions. This receptor was identified in a male donor with early-stage non-small cell lung cancer. Sequencing used PBMCs, obtained at follow-up. The V gene is TRBV20-1 and the J gene is TRBJ2-6, with the D segment identity uncertain. CDR3 region: CSATRANVLTF. The nucleotides read TGCAGTGCCACTCGGGCCAACGTCCTGACTTTC.